This T cell receptor (beta chain) was sequenced during a study of OX40 agonist ivuxolimab in advanced cancers. Study-level results: On average, CD8+ T cells showed a greater number of expanded clones than CD4+.

Germline CDR1 and CDR2: LNHDA and SQIVND (reference sequence). V shed 7 bases and J 7 bases; nucleotides not matched to a gene: 3. The CDR3 totals 12 residues. The table came from immunoSEQ multiplex PCR; TCRdb's copy has only in-frame clones and leaves some out. This table holds under 65,000 clones, around 80% found once. Comment on this clone: The antigen remains unidentified.

The chain couples TRBV19 to TRBJ2-2; 7 bases map to TRBD1. This receptor was identified in an adult with an advanced solid tumor such as melanoma, head and neck, liver or kidney cancer. Source: CD4+ or CD8+ T cells sorted from blood, taken in a trial of the OX40 agonist ivuxolimab. The CDR3 loop is CASTWTGGELFF. CDR3 nucleotides: TGTGCCAGTACCTGGACAGGCGGGGAGCTGTTTTTT.